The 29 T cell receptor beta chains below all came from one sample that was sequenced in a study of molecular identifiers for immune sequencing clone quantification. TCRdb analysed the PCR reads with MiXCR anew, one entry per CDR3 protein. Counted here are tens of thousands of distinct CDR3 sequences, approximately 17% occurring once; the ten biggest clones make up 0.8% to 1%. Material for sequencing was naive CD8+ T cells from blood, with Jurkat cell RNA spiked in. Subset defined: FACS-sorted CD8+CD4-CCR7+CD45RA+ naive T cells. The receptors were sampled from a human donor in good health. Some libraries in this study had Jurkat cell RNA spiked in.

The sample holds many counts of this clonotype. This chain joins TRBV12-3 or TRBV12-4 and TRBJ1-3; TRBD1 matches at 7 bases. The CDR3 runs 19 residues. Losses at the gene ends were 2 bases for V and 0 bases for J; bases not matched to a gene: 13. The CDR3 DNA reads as TGTGCCAGCAGTTTAAGTCCCCGACAGGGCGTAAGCTCTGGAAACACCATATATTTT. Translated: CASSLSPRQGVSSGNTIYF.

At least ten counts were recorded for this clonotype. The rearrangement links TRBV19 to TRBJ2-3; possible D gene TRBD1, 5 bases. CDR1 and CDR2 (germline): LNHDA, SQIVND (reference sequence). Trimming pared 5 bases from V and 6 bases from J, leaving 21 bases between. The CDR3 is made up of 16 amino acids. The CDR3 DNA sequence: TGTGCCAGTAGTTGGGCGGCAGGGTTACTTTCGGATACGCAGTATTTT. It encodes CASSWAAGLLSDTQYF. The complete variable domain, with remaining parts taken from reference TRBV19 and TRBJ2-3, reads DGGITQSPKYLFRKEGQNVTLSCEQNLNHDAMYWYRQDPGQGLRLIYYSQIVNDFQKGDIAEGYSVSREKKESFPLTVTSAQKNPTAFYLCASSWAAGLLSDTQYFGPGTRLTVL.

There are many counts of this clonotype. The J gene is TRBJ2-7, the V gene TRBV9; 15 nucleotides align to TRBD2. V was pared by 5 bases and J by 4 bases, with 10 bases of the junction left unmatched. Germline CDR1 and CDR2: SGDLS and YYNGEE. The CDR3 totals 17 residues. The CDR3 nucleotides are TGTGCCAGCAGGCCCGATGGACTAGCGGGGGGGTTGTACGAGCAGTACTTC. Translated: CASRPDGLAGGLYEQYF.

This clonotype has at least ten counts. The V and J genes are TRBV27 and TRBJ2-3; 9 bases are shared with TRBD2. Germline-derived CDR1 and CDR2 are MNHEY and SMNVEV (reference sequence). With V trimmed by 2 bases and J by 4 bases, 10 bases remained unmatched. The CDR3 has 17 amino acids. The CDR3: CASSLQEVAGVSDTQYF. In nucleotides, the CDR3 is TGTGCCAGCAGTTTACAGGAGGTAGCGGGGGTCTCAGATACGCAGTATTTT.

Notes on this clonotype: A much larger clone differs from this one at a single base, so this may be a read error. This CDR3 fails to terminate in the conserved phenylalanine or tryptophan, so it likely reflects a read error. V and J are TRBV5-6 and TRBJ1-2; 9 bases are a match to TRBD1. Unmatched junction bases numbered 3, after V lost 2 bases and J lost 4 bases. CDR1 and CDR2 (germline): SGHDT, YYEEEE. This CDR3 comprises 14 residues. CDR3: CASSLRDRAYGYTS. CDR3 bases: TGTGCCAGCAGCTTAAGGGACAGGGCCTATGGCTACACCTCC.

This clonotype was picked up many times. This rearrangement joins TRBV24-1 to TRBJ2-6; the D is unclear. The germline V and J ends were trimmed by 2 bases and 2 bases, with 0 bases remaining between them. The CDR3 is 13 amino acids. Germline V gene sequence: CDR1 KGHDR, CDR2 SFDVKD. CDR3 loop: CATSDSGANVLTF. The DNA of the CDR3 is TGTGCCACCAGTGATTCTGGGGCCAACGTCCTGACTTTC.

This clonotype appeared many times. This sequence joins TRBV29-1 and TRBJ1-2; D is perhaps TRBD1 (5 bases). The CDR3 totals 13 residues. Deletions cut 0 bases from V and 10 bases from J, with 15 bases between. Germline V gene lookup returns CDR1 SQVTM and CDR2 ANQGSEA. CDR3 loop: CSVEDGAGPDYTF. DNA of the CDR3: TGCAGCGTTGAAGATGGGGCAGGACCCGACTACACCTTC.

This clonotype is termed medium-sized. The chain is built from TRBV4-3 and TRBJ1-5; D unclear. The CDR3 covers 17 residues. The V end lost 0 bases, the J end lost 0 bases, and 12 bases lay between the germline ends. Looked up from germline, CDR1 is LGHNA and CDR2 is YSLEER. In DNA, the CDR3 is TGCGCCAGCAGCCAAGAAGTGGCAGGTAATAGCAATCAGCCCCAGCATTTT. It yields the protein CASSQEVAGNSNQPQHF.

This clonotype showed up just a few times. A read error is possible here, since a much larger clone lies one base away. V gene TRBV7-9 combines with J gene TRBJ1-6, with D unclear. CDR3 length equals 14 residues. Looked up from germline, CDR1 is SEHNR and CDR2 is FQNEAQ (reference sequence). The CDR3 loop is CVSSERYGNSPLHF. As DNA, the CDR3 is TGTGTCAGCAGCGAACGATACGGAAATTCACCCCTCCACTTT.

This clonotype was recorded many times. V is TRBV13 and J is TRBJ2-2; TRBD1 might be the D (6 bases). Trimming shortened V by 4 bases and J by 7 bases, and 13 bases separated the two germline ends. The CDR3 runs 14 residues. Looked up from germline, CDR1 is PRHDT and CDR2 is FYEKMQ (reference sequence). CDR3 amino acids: CASSSGTTVGELFF. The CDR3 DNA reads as TGTGCCAGCAGCTCCGGGACAACCGTCGGGGAGCTGTTTTTT.

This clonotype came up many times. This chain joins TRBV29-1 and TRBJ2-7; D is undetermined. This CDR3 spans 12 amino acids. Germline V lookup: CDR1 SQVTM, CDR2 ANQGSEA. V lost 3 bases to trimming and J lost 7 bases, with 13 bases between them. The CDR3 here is CSVEGPAREQYF. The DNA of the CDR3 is TGCAGCGTTGAGGGCCCCGCCCGAGAGCAGTACTTC.

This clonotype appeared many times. DNA of the CDR3: TGTGCCAGCAGCGCAACTAGCGACCAATACAATGAGCAGTTCTTC. Its protein product is CASSATSDQYNEQFF. The J gene is TRBJ2-1, the V gene TRBV7-6; 7 bases match TRBD2. V was clipped by 5 bases and J by 4 bases; unmatched bases: 8. The germline V gene has CDR1 SGHVS and CDR2 FNYEAQ. There are 15 residues in the CDR3.

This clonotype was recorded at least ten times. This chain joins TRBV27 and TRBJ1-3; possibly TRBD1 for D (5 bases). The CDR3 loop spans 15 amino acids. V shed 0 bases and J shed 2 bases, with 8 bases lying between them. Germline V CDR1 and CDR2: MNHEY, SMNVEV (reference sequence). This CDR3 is CASSLSGGTGNTIYF. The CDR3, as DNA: TGTGCCAGCAGTTTATCGGGGGGAACTGGAAACACCATATATTTT.

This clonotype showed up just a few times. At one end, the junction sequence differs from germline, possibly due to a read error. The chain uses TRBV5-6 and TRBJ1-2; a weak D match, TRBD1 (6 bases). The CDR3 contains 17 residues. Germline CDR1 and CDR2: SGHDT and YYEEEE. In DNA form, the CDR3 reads TGTGCCAGCAGCTTGGATCTATCAGGGGTCATTAACTATGGTTACACCTTC. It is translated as CASSLDLSGVINYGYTF.

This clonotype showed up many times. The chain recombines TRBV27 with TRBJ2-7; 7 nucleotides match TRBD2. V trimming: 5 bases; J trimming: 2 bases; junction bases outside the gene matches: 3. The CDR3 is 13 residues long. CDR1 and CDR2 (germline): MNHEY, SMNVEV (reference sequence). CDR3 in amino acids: CASSRGRAYEQYF. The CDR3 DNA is TGTGCCAGCAGTCGGGGGAGGGCCTACGAGCAGTACTTC.

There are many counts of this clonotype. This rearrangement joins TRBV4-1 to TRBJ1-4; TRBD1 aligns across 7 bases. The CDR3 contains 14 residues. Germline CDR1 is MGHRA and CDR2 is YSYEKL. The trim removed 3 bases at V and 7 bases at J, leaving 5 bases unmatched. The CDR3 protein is CASSQQGGFEKLFF. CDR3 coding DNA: TGCGCCAGCAGCCAGCAGGGGGGGTTTGAAAAACTGTTTTTT.

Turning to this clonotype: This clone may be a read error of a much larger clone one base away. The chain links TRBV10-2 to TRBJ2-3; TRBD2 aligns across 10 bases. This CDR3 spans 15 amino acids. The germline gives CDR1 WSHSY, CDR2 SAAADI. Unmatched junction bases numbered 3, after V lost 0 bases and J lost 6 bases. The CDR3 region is CASSESTSGADTQYF. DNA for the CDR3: TGCGCCAGCAGTGAGTCCACTAGCGGGGCGGATACGCAGTATTTT.

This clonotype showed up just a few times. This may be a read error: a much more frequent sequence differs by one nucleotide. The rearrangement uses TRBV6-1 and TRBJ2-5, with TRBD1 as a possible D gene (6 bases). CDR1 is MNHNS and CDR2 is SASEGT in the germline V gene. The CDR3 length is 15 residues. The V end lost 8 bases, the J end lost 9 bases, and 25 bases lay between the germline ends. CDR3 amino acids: CASLNQGSPLWAQYF. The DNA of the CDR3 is TGTGCCAGCTTGAACCAGGGGTCTCCGCTTTGGGCCCAGTACTTC.

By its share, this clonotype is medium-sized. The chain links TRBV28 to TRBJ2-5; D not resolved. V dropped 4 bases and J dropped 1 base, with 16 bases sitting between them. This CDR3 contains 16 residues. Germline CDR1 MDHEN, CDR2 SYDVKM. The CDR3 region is CASSSRTARTQETQYF. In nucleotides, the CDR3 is TGTGCCAGCAGTTCTCGGACGGCCCGAACCCAAGAGACCCAGTACTTC.

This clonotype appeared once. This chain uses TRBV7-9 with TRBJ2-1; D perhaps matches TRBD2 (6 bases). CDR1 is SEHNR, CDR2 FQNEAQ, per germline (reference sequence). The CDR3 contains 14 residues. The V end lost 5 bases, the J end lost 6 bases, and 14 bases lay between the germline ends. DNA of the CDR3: TGTGCCAGCAGCCCGTATGGAGGGTCCAATGAGCAGTTCTTC. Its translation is CASSPYGGSNEQFF.

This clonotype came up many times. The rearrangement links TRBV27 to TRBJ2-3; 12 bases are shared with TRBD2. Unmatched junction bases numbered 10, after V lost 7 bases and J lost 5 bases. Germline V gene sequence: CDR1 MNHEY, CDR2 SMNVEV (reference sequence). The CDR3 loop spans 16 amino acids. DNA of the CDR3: TGTGCCAGCACCCCCCTGGGACTAGCGGGCGGAGATACGCAGTATTTT. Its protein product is CASTPLGLAGGDTQYF.

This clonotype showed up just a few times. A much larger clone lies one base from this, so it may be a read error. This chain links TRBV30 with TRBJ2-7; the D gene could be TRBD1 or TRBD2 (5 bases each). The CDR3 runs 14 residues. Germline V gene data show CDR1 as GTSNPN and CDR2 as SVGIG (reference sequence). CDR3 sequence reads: CAWSVGQGDYGQYF. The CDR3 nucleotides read TGTGCCTGGAGTGTAGGCCAGGGAGACTACGGGCAGTACTTC. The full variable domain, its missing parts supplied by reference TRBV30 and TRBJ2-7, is SQTIHQWPATLVQPVGSPLSLECTVEGTSNPNLYWYRQAAGRGLQLLFYSVGIGQISSEVPQNLSASRPQDRQFILSSKKLLLSDSGFYLCAWSVGQGDYGQYFGPGTRLTVT.

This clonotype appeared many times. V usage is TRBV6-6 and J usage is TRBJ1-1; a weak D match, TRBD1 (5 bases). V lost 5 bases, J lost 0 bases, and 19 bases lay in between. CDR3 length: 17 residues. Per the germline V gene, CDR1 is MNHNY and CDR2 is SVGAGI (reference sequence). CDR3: CASSGWTGDLMNTEAFF. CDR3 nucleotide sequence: TGTGCCAGCAGTGGCTGGACTGGGGACCTAATGAACACTGAAGCTTTCTTT.

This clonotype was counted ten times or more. CDR3 protein: CSVVRTGEQYF. In nucleotides, the CDR3 is TGCAGCGTTGTTCGGACGGGTGAGCAGTACTTC. The genes are TRBV29-1 and TRBJ2-7, with D unresolved. V was cut by 4 bases and J by 7 bases, with 11 bases left in between. CDR1 and CDR2 (germline): SQVTM, ANQGSEA. There are 11 residues in the CDR3.

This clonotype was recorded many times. The CDR3 region is CASSQVWKDEQFF. The CDR3 coding sequence is TGTGCCAGCAGCCAAGTGTGGAAAGATGAGCAGTTCTTC. The chain recombines TRBV3-1 with TRBJ2-1; D call uncertain. Germline lookup yields CDR1 LGHDT and CDR2 YNNKEL (reference sequence). The CDR3 has 13 residues. V lost 1 base, J lost 8 bases, and 9 bases lay in between.

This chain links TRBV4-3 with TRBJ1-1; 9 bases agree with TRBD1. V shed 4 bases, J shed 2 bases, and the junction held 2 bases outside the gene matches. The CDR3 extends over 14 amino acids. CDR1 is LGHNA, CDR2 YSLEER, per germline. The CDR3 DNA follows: TGCGCCAGCAGCCGCACAGGGGGCAACACTGAAGCTTTCTTT. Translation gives CASSRTGGNTEAFF.

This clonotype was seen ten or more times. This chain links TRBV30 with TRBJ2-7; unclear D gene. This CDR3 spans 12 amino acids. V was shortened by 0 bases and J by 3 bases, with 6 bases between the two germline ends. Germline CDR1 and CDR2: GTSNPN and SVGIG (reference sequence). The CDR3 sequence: CAWSVLYYEQYF. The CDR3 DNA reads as TGTGCCTGGAGTGTCCTCTACTACGAGCAGTACTTC.

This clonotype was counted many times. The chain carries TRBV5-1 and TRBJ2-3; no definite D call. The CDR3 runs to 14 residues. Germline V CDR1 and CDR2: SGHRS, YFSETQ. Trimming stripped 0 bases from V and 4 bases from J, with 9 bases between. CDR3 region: CASSLGDGADTQYF. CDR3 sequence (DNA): TGCGCCAGCAGCTTGGGGGATGGGGCAGATACGCAGTATTTT.

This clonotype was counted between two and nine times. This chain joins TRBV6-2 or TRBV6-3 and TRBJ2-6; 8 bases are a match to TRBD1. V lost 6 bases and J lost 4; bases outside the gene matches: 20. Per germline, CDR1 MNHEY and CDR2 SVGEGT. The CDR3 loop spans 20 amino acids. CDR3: CASSPTEDRVLFSGANVLTF. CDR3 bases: TGTGCCAGCAGCCCAACCGAGGACAGGGTACTTTTTTCGGGGGCCAACGTCCTGACTTTC.